One T cell receptor (beta chain) is described in this entry. The count of this clonotype is one. What antigen it recognizes has not been identified. A junction end diverges from the germline sequence, so it may reflect a read error. These reads were obtained on an Illumina HiSeq 2000. TCR beta chain libraries were generated through multiplex PCR amplification. High-throughput sequencing was used to analyze the amplified TCR beta chain products. TCRdb cleaned the public reads at Q25 with fastp, built clones with MiXCR and kept in-frame beta chains. Each CDR3 protein appears once, grouped with its most common genes and DNA. This sample gives 140,000 or so distinct CDR3 sequences in total; about 30% of them show up just once. Around 2.5% of the sample belongs to the ten largest clones. These data originate in a study of breast tumors, draining lymph nodes, adjacent tissues listed by TCRdb under 2016. Describing the broader study: TCR beta repertoires were compared across tumor, adjacent nontumor tissue and axillary lymph nodes obtained from breast cancer patients. The study aimed to assess the relationships and possible T-cell exchange between tumor, surrounding tissue and draining lymph node repertoires in human breast cancer.

Study-wide findings and limitations: The similarity between tumor and nontumor tissue repertoires was significantly greater in luminal-like breast cancer than in basal-like breast cancer. Tumors showed preferential V and J gene usage, and their T-cell repertoire diversity fell below that of lymph nodes yet above that of nontumor tissue. The data were considered consistent with the idea that most tumor T cells come from the lymph node and then expand in tumor tissue. The study presented the conclusion that tumor T cells originate in lymph nodes as consistent with a hypothesis, not as something directly demonstrated.

Lymph node samples were obtained from the axillary draining lymph nodes of breast cancer patients. From cysteine to phenylalanine, the CDR3 is 20 amino acids long. CDR3 DNA is the only sequence kept; it has 60 bases, read in frame from the first base. The CDR1 and CDR2 encoded by the germline V gene are MDHEN and SYDVKM. The chain is assembled from TRBV28 and TRBJ1-5; the junction holds 10 bases that match TRBD1. The clonotype was recovered from a female donor with breast cancer. Some clones in this sample may be carry-over from other donors' samples. The sequenced material came from axillary lymph node tissue. The DNA reads TGTGCCAGCAGTTCGCGAAGACAGGGGGCTCTAGTGACTAGCAATCGGCCCCAGCATTTT. It is translated as CASSSRRQGALVTSNRPQHF.